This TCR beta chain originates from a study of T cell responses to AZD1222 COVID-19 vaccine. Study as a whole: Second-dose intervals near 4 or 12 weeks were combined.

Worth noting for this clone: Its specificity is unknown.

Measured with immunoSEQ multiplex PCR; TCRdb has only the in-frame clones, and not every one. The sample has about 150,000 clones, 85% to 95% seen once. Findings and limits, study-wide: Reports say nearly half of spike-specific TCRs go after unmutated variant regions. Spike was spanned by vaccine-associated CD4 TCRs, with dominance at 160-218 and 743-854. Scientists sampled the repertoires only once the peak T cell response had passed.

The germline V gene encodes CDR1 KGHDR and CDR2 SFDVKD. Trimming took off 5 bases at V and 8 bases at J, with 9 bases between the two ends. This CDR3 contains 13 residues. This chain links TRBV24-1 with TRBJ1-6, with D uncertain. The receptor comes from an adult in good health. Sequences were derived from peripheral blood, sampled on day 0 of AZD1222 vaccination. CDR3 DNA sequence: TGTGCCACCAGTGGTCGGGGATATTCACCCCTCCACTTT. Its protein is CATSGRGYSPLHF.